Following are 9 T cell receptor beta chains from one sample sequenced in a study of vaccination and CD4 T cells after COVID-19. The Oncomine TCR Beta short-read assay generated sequence data from the DNA of cultured CD4+ T cells. MiXCR, applied by TCRdb to the PCR reads, yields one record per CDR3 protein. The profile covers approximately 4,000 distinct CDR3 sequences, with roughly a sixth appearing a single time and roughly 16% taken by the ten largest. No antigen is known for these receptors. Specified treatment: roughly ten-day PBMC culture with coronavirus spike peptide pools or control peptides (ViraFEST assay). The sample consisted of CD4+ T cells from blood, cultured in vitro. Every receptor here comes from a human donor who had recovered from COVID-19.

The V and J genes are TRBV7-9 and TRBJ2-7; D may match TRBD1 or TRBD2 (7 bases each). Trimming took off 6 bases at V and 7 bases at J, with 22 bases between the two ends. The germline CDR1 and CDR2 sequences are SEHNR and FQNEAQ (reference sequence). The CDR3 extends over 15 amino acids. In nucleotides, the CDR3 is TGTGCCAGCAGACCGGACAGGCCCCCCGGGGGGGAGCAGTACTTC. It specifies CASRPDRPPGGEQYF.

In this sample, this clonotype turned up once. A much bigger clone sits one base away, suggesting this may be a read error. The genes are TRBV12-3 or TRBV12-4 and TRBJ1-2, with D possibly TRBD1 on 6 matching bases. V lost 8 bases to trimming and J lost 12 bases, with 16 bases between them. The CDR3 consists of 11 residues. The CDR3, as DNA: TGTGCCAGCGGCGGTGGGGGGGCGCACACCTTC. This translates into CASGGGGAHTF.

Sample share makes this clonotype large. The chain has TRBV12-3 or TRBV12-4 and TRBJ1-2; TRBD1 matches 10 bases. The CDR3 is 14 amino acids. Trimming at V came to 3 bases and at J to 6 bases, leaving 4 bases not matched to a gene. CDR3 coding DNA: TGTGCCAGCAGTTTCGGGACAGGGGTAAATGGCTACACCTTC. Translation: CASSFGTGVNGYTF.

This chain joins TRBV24-1 and TRBJ2-7; 12 positions match TRBD1. The CDR3 consists of 14 residues. Germline loops: CDR1 KGHDR, CDR2 SFDVKD. With 8 bases clipped from V and 5 bases from J, the junction kept 6 bases outside the gene matches. This CDR3 reads CATIRDRGRHEQYF. The CDR3 DNA reads TGTGCCACCATTCGGGACAGGGGGCGCCACGAGCAGTACTTC.

The chain is built from TRBV6-1 and TRBJ1-1; D gene uncertain. CDR3 length: 14 amino acids. CDR1 and CDR2 (germline): MNHNS, SASEGT. Trimming removed 7 bases at V and 9 bases at J, with 21 bases between. For the CDR3, the DNA is TGTGCCAGCACCCAGGCCGGGGAGTATTCTCAAGCTTTCTTT. Protein product: CASTQAGEYSQAFF.

Within the sample, this clonotype is medium-sized. CDR3 sequence (DNA): TGTGCCAGCAGCTTAGGCGGGGGGCGCGTCAATCAGCCCCAGCATTTT. Its protein product is CASSLGGGRVNQPQHF. The chain carries TRBV7-2 and TRBJ1-5, with D possibly being TRBD1 (6 bases). V lost 1 base and J lost 3, with 13 bases in between. Germline V gives CDR1 SGHTA, CDR2 FQGNSA. CDR3 length: 16 residues.

This clonotype rates as medium-sized. This chain joins TRBV20-1 and TRBJ2-3; 7 bases are shared with TRBD2. The CDR3 length is 15 residues. V lost 4 bases to trimming and J lost 2 bases; unmatched junction nucleotides: 9. Germline CDR1 and CDR2: DFQATT and SNEGSKA (reference sequence). The CDR3 here is CSATSSAGVTDTQYF. The CDR3 region has the DNA TGCAGTGCTACCTCTTCCGCGGGGGTCACAGATACGCAGTATTTT.

The rearrangement joins TRBV3-1 to TRBJ2-3; 12 bases agree with TRBD2. The CDR3 is made up of 17 amino acids. Germline CDR1 LGHDT, CDR2 YNNKEL (reference sequence). After removal of 4 bases from V and 2 bases from J, the junction contained 7 bases not matched to a gene. The CDR3 nucleotides read TGTGCCAGCAGCCCGAGCCTAGCGGGGGGGTACACAGATACGCAGTATTTT. Amino acid sequence: CASSPSLAGGYTDTQYF.

The chain carries TRBV5-4 and TRBJ2-5; TRBD2 matches 8 bases. V dropped 4 bases and J dropped 9; count of bases not matched to a gene: 17. The CDR3 is made up of 16 amino acids. Germline assignment: CDR1 SGHNT and CDR2 YYREEE (reference sequence). CDR3: CASSPGGTGRYLAQYF. DNA for the CDR3: TGTGCCAGCAGCCCGGGGGGGACCGGGAGGTATTTGGCCCAGTACTTC.